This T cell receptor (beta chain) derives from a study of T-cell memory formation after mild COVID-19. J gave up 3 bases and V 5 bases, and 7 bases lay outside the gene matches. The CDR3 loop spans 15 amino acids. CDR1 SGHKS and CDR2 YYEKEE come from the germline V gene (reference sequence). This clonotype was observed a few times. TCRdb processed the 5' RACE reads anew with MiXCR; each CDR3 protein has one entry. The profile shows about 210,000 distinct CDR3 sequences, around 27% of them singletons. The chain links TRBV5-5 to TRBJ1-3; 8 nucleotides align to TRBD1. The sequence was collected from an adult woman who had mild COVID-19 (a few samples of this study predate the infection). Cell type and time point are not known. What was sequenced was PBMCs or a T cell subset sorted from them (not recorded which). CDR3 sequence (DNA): TGTGCCAGCAGTACCGACAGGGGTTTTGGAAACACCATATATTTT. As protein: CASSTDRGFGNTIYF.